These 15 T cell receptor beta chains were all obtained from the same sample, sequenced in a study of cytomegalovirus exposure and HLA in healthy donors. The study ran its PCR with 60 Vbeta and 13 Jbeta primers. Assay: immunoSEQ multiplex PCR; the TCRdb copy retains only in-frame clones and omits some. The data contain about 200,000 clones, approximately 70% of them singletons. Sequencing input: PBMCs. The receptors were sampled from a man in his forties in good health and CMV-seropositive.

On this clone: One end of the junction fails to match germline, which may point to a read error. Additional DNA sequences in this sample encode the identical CDR3. This chain joins TRBV7-2 and TRBJ1-2; no clear D. From germline, CDR1 is SGHTA and CDR2 FQGNSA. The CDR3 is 13 residues long. CDR3 in DNA: TGTGCTAGCAGCCAAGTGGGAGGGAATGGCTACACCTTC. Translated: CASSQVGGNGYTF. The full variable domain, completed using reference TRBV7-2 and TRBJ1-2, is GAGVSQSPSNKVTEKGKDVELRCDPISGHTALYWYRQSLGQGLEFLIYFQGNSAPDKSGLPSDRFSAERTGGSVSTLTIQRTQQEDSAVYLCASSQVGGNGYTFGSGTRLTVV.

The rearrangement links TRBV6-6 to TRBJ2-7; 7 positions match TRBD1. There are 15 residues in the CDR3. In germline, CDR1 is MNHNY, CDR2 SVGAGI (reference sequence). Trimming took 1 base from V and 1 from J; bases not matched to a gene: 4. CDR3 loop: CASSYWAGGSYEQYF. CDR3 coding DNA: TGTGCCAGCAGTTACTGGGCAGGGGGTTCCTACGAGCAGTACTTC.

The V gene is TRBV9, the J gene TRBJ1-5, with D possibly matching TRBD1 (5 bases). The CDR3 length is 14 residues. Per germline, CDR1 SGDLS and CDR2 YYNGEE. The V gene lost 6 bases and the J gene lost 0 bases, with 10 bases spanning the gap. The CDR3 here is CASNRFYSNQPQHF. The CDR3, as DNA: TGTGCCAGCAACAGGTTCTATAGCAATCAGCCCCAGCATTTT.

The rearrangement joins TRBV7-2 to TRBJ1-3; no firm D call. Trimming pared 2 bases from V and 0 bases from J, leaving 5 bases between. CDR3 length: 14 residues. The germline CDR1 and CDR2 sequences are SGHTA and FQGNSA. The CDR3 coding sequence is TGTGCCAGCAGCTTAAGCAACTCTGGAAACACCATATATTTT. It specifies CASSLSNSGNTIYF.

This clone was observed a handful of times. The rearrangement links TRBV6-5 to TRBJ2-7; no reliable D call. In germline, CDR1 is MNHEY, CDR2 SVGAGI. V dropped 2 bases and J dropped 4 bases, with 15 bases sitting between them. The CDR3 length is 15 residues. CDR3 residues: CASSYRPSTGYEQYF. CDR3 sequence (DNA): TGTGCCAGCAGTTACAGACCTTCGACGGGTTACGAGCAGTACTTC.

The CDR3 region is CASSSDRGFATNEKLFF. The CDR3 DNA follows: TGTGCCAGCAGTTCGGACAGGGGTTTTGCAACTAATGAAAAACTGTTTTTT. The J gene is TRBJ1-4, the V gene TRBV27, with 9 bases lining up with TRBD1. The CDR3 contains 17 residues. Germline V gene lookup returns CDR1 MNHEY and CDR2 SMNVEV (reference sequence). V lost 4 bases to trimming and J lost 0 bases; unmatched junction nucleotides: 6. Looking up the rest from reference TRBV27 and TRBJ1-4 gives the full variable domain: EAQVTQNPRYLITVTGKKLTVTCSQNMNHEYMSWYRQDPGLGLRQIYYSMNVEVTDKGDVPEGYKVSRKEKRNFPLILESPSPNQTSLYFCASSSDRGFATNEKLFFGSGTQLSVL.

This clone occurred a few times. One end of the junction does not line up with germline, which may come from a read error. DNA for the CDR3: TGTGCCAGCAGGGAAGGGACAGGGGGCATCGAGACCCAGTACTTC. This gives the protein CASREGTGGIETQYF. The chain combines TRBV6-1 with TRBJ2-5; 12 bases fit TRBD1. Germline-derived CDR1 and CDR2 are MNHNS and SASEGT. This CDR3 is built from 15 residues.

This chain links TRBV19 with TRBJ2-2; D gene uncertain. CDR3 size: 14 residues. Deletions cut 4 bases from V and 1 base from J, with 7 bases between. Per germline, CDR1 LNHDA and CDR2 SQIVND (reference sequence). This CDR3 is CASSRNRNTGELFF. The CDR3 DNA follows: TGTGCCAGTAGTAGAAACAGGAACACCGGGGAGCTGTTTTTT.

The chain carries TRBV2 and TRBJ1-1, with a tentative D call TRBD1 (6 bases). Trimming removed 3 bases at V and 4 bases at J, with 21 bases between. CDR3 size: 17 residues. CDR1 is SNHLY and CDR2 is FYNNEI in the germline V gene. The CDR3 sequence: CASSDSKQGLLGTEAFF. The CDR3 DNA reads TGTGCCAGCAGTGACTCGAAGCAGGGGCTACTTGGCACTGAAGCTTTCTTT.

This chain uses TRBV5-4 with TRBJ2-3; maybe TRBD2 (5 bases). The CDR3 covers 15 residues. The ends were cut back, 0 bases at V and 0 bases at J, with 8 bases in the middle. Germline V gene sequence: CDR1 SGHNT, CDR2 YYREEE (reference sequence). Written as DNA, the CDR3 is TGTGCCAGCAGCTTGGGAAGGAGGAGCACAGATACGCAGTATTTT. It is translated as CASSLGRRSTDTQYF. Using reference TRBV5-4 and TRBJ2-3 for the parts outside the CDR3, the full variable domain is ETGVTQSPTHLIKTRGQQVTLRCSSQSGHNTVSWYQQALGQGPQFIFQYYREEENGRGNFPPRFSGLQFPNYSSELNVNALELDDSALYLCASSLGRRSTDTQYFGPGTRLTVL.

The chain employs TRBV5-1 and TRBJ1-4; no clear D gene. This CDR3 has 16 amino acids. From germline, CDR1 is SGHRS and CDR2 YFSETQ. V gave up 3 bases and J gave up 2 bases, with 14 bases separating them. Here the CDR3 reads CASSSTAGMTNEKLFF. CDR3 coding DNA: TGCGCCAGCAGCTCCACTGCCGGGATGACTAATGAAAAACTGTTTTTT.

The chain employs TRBV9 and TRBJ2-1, with 8 bases lining up with TRBD2. This CDR3 region has 15 residues. The germline V gene encodes CDR1 SGDLS and CDR2 YYNGEE. V dropped 3 bases and J dropped 5; count of bases not matched to a gene: 7. The CDR3 DNA is TGTGCCAGCAGCGGGACTAGCCAGAGGCACAATGAGCAGTTCTTC. Amino acid sequence: CASSGTSQRHNEQFF.

This clone was counted a few times. The J gene is TRBJ2-7, the V gene TRBV19; 10 bases fit TRBD2. The germline V gene has CDR1 LNHDA and CDR2 SQIVND (reference sequence). Unmatched junction bases numbered 7, after V lost 7 bases and J lost 1 base. The CDR3 has 15 residues. DNA for the CDR3: TGTGCCAGTAAACCTCTAGCGGGGGAGTCCTACGAGCAGTACTTC. Translation: CASKPLAGESYEQYF.

This clone was observed a few times. The chain carries TRBV25-1 and TRBJ2-3; 8 bases line up with TRBD1. The junction had 8 bases not matched to a gene; V was cut back by 5 bases and J by 4 bases. The CDR3 contains 15 residues. CDR1 is MGHDK and CDR2 is SYGVNS in the germline V gene. CDR3 DNA sequence: TGTGCCAGCAGTCATTCAACAGGGGGGTCAGATACGCAGTATTTT. Its translation is CASSHSTGGSDTQYF.

CDR3 sequence: CASRWDFNQPQHF. The CDR3 nucleotides are TGTGCCAGCAGATGGGACTTCAATCAGCCCCAGCATTTT. This chain uses TRBV28 with TRBJ1-5, with D tentatively TRBD1 (5 bases). Between the trimmed V and J ends, which lost 6 bases and 3 bases, there was a span of 9 bases. The CDR3 length is 13 residues. CDR1 and CDR2 (germline): MDHEN, SYDVKM.